The T cell receptor (beta chain) described here comes from a study of blood T cell repertoires in COVID-19. At the level of the study: T cells, B-cell-depleted T cells, or PBMCs provided the cDNA or gDNA that served as material.

The CDR3 length is 15 residues. V lost 1 base and J lost 1, with 9 bases in between. The V gene's germline CDR1 is SGHRS and CDR2 YFSETQ. Some clones are missing from TCRdb's copy, which holds only in-frame ones; the method was immunoSEQ multiplex PCR. The sample lists 20,000 or so clones, more than 70% seen once, with 5% in the top ten. V is TRBV5-1 and J is TRBJ1-3; D ambiguous. Material for sequencing was PBMCs or T cells enriched from blood (not recorded which). The TCR sequence derives from a woman in her 30s who had recovered from COVID-19. The CDR3 bases are TGCGCCAGCAGCTTGCCCCGCGATTCTGGAAACACCATATATTTT. Translating gives CASSLPRDSGNTIYF.